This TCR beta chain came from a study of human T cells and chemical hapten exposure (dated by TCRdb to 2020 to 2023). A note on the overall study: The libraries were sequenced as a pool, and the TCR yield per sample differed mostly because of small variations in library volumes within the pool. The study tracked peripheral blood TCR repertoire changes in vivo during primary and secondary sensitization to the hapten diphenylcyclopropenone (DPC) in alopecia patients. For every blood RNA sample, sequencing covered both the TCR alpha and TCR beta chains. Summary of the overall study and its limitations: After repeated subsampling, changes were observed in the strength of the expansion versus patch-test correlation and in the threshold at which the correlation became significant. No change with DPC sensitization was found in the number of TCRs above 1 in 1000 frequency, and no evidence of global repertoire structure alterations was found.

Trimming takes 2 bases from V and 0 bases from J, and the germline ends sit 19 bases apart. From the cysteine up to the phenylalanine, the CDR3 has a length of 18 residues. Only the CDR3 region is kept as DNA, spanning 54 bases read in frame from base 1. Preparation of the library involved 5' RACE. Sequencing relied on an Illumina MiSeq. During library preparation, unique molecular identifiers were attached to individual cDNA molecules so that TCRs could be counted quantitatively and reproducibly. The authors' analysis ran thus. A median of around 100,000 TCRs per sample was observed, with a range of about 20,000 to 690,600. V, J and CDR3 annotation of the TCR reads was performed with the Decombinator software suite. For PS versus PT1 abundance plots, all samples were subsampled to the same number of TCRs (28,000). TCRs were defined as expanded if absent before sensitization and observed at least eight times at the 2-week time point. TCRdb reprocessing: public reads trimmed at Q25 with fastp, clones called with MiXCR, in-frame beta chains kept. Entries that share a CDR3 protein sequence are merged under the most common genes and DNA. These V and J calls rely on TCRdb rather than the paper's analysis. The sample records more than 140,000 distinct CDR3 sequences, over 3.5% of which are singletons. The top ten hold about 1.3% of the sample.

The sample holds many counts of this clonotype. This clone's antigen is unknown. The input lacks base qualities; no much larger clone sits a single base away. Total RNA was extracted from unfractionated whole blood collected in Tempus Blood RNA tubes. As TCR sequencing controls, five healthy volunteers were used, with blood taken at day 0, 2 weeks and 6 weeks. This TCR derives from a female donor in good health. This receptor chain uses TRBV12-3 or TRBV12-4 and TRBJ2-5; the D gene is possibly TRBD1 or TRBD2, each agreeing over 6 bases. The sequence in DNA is TGTGCCAGCAGTTTATGGAGGGGGACTTCCAGCTACCAAGAGACCCAGTACTTC. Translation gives CASSLWRGTSSYQETQYF.